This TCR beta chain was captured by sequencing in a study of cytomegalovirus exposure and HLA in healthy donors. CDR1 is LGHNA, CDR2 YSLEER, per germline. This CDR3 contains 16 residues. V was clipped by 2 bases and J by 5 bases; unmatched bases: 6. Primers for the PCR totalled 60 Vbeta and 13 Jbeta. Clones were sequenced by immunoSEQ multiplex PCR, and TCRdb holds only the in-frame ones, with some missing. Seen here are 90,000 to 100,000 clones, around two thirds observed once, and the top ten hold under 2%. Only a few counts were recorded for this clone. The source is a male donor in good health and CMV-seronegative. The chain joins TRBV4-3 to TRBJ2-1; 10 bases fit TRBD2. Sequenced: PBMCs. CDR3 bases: TGCGCCAGCAGCCAACTAGCGGGAGCGACAGACAATGAGCAGTTCTTC. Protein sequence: CASSQLAGATDNEQFF.